This T cell receptor beta chain came from a study of technical replicates of blood from a handful of donors (dated by TCRdb to the late 2010s). Libraries were constructed by the immunoSEQ multiplex PCR assay. In its TCRdb copy, this immuneACCESS table keeps in-frame sequences only and misses some clones. Where compared with another copy, unresolved V genes explain less than half of these, and the others have no known cause. The table for this sample lists more than 65,000 clones; just under 95% of them were counted only once. The ten top clones hold approximately 0.4% of the sample. Ends trimmed: V by 1 base, J by 0 bases; bases unmatched to a gene: 8. Taken from cysteine to phenylalanine, the CDR3 has 18 residues. Just CDR3 DNA is preserved here, 54 bases in frame from base 1. CDR1 and CDR2, per the germline V gene, are SGHTA and FQGNSA. Comment on this clone: It lacks a known antigen. Base qualities are not recorded, but no much larger clone differs from it by a single base.

The sequenced sample was T cells isolated from PBMCs. The TCR comes from a human donor in good health. The sequence is built from TRBV7-2 and TRBJ1-5; the central 8 bases match TRBD1. The CDR3 has the sequence CASSLGLTGVDSNQPQHF. The base sequence is TGTGCCAGCAGCTTAGGTTTGACAGGGGTTGATAGCAATCAGCCCCAGCATTTT.